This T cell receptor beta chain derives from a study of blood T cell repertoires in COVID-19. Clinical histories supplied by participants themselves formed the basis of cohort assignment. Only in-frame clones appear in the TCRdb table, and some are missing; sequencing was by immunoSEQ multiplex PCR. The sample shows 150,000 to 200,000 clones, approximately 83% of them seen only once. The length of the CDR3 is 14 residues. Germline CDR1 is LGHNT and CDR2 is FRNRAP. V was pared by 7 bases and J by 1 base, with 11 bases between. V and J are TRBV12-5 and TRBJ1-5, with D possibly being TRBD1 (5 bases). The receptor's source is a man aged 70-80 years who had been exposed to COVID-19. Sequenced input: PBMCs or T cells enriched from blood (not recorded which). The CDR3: CASAPGGSNQPQHF. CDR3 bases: TGTGCTAGTGCCCCGGGGGGGAGCAATCAGCCCCAGCATTTT. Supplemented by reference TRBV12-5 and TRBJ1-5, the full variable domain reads DARVTQTPRHKVTEMGQEVTMRCQPILGHNTVFWYRQTMMQGLELLAYFRNRAPLDDSGMPKDRFSAEMPDATLATLKIQPSEPRDSAVYFCASAPGGSNQPQHFGDGTRLSIL.